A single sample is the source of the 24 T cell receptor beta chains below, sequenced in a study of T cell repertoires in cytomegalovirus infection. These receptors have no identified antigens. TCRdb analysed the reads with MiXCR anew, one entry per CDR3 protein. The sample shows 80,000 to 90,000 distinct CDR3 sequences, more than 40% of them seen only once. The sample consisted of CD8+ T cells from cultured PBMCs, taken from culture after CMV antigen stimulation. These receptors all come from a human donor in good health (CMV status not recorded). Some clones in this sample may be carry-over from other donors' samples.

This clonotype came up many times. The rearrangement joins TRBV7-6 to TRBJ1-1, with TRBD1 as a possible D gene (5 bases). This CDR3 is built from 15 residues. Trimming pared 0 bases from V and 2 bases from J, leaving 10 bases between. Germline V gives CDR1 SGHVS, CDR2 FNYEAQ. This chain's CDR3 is CASSLAPQGNTEAFF. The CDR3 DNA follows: TGTGCCAGCAGCTTAGCCCCCCAGGGCAACACTGAAGCTTTCTTT. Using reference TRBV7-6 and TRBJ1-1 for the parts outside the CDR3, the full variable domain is GAGVSQSPRYKVTKRGQDVALRCDPISGHVSLYWYRQALGQGPEFLTYFNYEAQQDKSGLPNDRFSAERPEGSISTLTIQRTEQRDSAMYRCASSLAPQGNTEAFFGQGTRLTVV.

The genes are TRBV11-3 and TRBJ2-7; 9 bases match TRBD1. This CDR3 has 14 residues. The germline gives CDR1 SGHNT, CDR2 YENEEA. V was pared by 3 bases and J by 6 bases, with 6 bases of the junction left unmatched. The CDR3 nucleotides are TGTGCCAGCAGCTTGCGGGACAGGGAGGGCGAGCAGTACTTC. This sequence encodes CASSLRDREGEQYF.

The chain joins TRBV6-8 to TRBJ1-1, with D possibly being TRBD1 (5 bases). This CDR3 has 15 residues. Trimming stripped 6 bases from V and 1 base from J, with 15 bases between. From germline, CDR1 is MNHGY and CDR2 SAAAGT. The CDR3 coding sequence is TGTGCCAGCAGCAGACAGCCGCTACCGAACACTGAAGCTTTCTTT. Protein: CASSRQPLPNTEAFF.

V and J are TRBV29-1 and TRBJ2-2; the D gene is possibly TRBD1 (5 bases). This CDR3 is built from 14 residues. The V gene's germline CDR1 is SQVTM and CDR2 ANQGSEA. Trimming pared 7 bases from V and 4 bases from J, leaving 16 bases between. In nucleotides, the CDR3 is TGCAGCGCCCGGAGTGACAGCTTCACCGGGGAGCTGTTTTTT. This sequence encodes CSARSDSFTGELFF.

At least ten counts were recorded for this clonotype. Written as DNA, the CDR3 is TGTGCCAGCAGCCAAGATTTTGGAGGGGTGCAGCCCCAGCATTTT. It specifies CASSQDFGGVQPQHF. J is TRBJ1-5 and V is TRBV4-2, with a possible D match to TRBD1 (5 bases). CDR1 and CDR2 (germline): LGHNA, YNFKEQ. This CDR3 region has 15 residues. V gave up 0 bases and J gave up 7 bases, with 13 bases separating them.

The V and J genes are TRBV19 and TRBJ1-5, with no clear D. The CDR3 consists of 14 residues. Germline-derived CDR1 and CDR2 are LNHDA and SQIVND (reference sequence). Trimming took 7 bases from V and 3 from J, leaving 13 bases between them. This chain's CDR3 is CASTPDGYNQPQHF. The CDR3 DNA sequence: TGTGCCAGTACCCCGGACGGTTACAATCAGCCCCAGCATTTT.

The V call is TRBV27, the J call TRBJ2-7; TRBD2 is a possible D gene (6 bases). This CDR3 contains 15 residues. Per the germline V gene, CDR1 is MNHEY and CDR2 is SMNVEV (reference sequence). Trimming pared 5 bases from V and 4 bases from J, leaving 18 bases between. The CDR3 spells CASSLSSGPFYEQYF. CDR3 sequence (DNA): TGTGCCAGCAGTCTCAGTAGCGGTCCCTTTTACGAGCAGTACTTC.

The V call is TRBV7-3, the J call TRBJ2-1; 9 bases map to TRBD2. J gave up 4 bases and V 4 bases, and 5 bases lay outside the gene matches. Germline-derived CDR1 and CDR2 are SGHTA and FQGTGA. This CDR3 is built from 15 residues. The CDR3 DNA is TGTGCCAGCAGCTCGCGGGGGGGGGCTTACAATGAGCAGTTCTTC. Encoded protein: CASSSRGGAYNEQFF.

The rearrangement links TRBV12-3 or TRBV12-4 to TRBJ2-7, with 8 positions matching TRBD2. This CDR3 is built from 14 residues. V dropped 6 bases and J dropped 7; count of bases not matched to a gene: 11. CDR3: CASSRGGGAREQYF. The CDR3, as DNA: TGTGCCAGCAGCCGGGGGGGGGGCGCGAGGGAGCAGTACTTC.

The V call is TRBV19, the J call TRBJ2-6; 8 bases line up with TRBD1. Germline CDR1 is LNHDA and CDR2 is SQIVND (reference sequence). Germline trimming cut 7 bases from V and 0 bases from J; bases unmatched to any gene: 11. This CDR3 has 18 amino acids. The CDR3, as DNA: TGTGCCAGTACCCCAACAGGGGGGATACCCTCTGGGGCCAACGTCCTGACTTTC. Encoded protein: CASTPTGGIPSGANVLTF.

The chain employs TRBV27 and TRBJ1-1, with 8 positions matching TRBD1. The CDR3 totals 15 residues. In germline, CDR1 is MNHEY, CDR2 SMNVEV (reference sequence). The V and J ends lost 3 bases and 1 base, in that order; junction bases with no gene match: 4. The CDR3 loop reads CASSLSGTGNTEAFF. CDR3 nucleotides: TGTGCCAGCAGTTTGTCCGGGACAGGGAACACTGAAGCTTTCTTT.

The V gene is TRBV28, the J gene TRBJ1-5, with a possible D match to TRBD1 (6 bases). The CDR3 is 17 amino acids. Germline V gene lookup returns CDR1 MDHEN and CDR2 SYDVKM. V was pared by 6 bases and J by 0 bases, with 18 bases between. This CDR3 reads CASSPRTAAYSNQPQHF. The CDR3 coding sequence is TGTGCCAGCAGCCCCCGGACAGCCGCTTATAGCAATCAGCCCCAGCATTTT. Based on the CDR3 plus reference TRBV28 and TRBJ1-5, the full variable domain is DVKVTQSSRYLVKRTGEKVFLECVQDMDHENMFWYRQDPGLGLRLIYFSYDVKMKEKGDIPEGYSVSREKKERFSLILESASTNQTSMYLCASSPRTAAYSNQPQHFGDGTRLSIL.

The CDR3 loop reads CASSANPRGNTGELFF. Here the CDR3 DNA reads TGTGCCAGCAGCGCGAACCCCCGAGGAAATACCGGGGAGCTGTTTTTT. The chain has TRBV9 and TRBJ2-2; no reliable D call. CDR3 length equals 16 residues. The V gene lost 3 bases and the J gene lost 5 bases, with 17 bases spanning the gap. Looked up from germline, CDR1 is SGDLS and CDR2 is YYNGEE.

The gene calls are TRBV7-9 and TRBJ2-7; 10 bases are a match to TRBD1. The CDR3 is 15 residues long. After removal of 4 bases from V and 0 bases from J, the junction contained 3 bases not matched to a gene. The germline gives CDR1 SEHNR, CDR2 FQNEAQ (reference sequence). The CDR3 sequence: CASSSGTGVSYEQYF. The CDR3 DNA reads TGTGCCAGCAGCTCGGGGACAGGGGTCTCCTACGAGCAGTACTTC.

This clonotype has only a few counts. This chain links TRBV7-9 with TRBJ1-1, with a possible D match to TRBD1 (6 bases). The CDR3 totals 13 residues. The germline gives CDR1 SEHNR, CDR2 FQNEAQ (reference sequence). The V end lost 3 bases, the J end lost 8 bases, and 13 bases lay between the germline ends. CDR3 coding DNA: TGTGCCAGCAGCTTGGGGGGCTACCGCGAAGCTTTCTTT. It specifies CASSLGGYREAFF. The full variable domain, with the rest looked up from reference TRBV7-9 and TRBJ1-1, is DTGVSQNPRHKITKRGQNVTFRCDPISEHNRLYWYRQTLGQGPEFLTYFQNEAQLEKSRLLSDRFSAERPKGSFSTLEIQRTEQGDSAMYLCASSLGGYREAFFGQGTRLTVV.

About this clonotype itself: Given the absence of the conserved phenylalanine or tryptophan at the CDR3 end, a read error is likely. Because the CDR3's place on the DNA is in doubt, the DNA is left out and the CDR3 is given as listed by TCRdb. The CDR3 loop reads CASSLTPG. This chain joins TRBV5-5 and TRBJ2-3; whether TRBD1, the table's D call, matches the DNA was not checked. The CDR3 spans 8 amino acids, including both terminal residues. Germline V CDR1 and CDR2: SGHKS, YYEKEE (reference sequence).

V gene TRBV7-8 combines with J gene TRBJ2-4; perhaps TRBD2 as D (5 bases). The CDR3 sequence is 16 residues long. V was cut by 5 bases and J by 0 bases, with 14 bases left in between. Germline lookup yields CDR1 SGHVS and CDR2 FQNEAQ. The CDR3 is CASSATYGLAKNIQYF. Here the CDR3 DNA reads TGTGCCAGCAGCGCCACTTACGGACTAGCCAAAAACATTCAGTACTTC.

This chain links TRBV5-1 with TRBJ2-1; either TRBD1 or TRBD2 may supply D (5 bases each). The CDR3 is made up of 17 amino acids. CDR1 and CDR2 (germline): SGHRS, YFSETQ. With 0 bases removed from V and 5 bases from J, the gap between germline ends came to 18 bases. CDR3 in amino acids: CASSLEIRGVEDNEQFF. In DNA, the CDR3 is TGCGCCAGCAGCTTGGAGATAAGAGGGGTAGAGGACAATGAGCAGTTCTTC. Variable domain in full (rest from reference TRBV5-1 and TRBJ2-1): KAGVTQTPRYLIKTRGQQVTLSCSPISGHRSVSWYQQTPGQGLQFLFEYFSETQRNKGNFPGRFSGRQFSNSRSEMNVSTLELGDSALYLCASSLEIRGVEDNEQFFGPGTRLTVL.

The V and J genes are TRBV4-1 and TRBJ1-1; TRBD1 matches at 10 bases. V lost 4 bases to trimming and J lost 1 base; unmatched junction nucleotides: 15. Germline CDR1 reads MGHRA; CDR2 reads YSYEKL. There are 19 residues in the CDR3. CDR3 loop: CASSLYRLGTGVRNTEAFF. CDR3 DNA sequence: TGCGCCAGCAGCCTCTACCGACTCGGGACAGGGGTTCGGAACACTGAAGCTTTCTTT.

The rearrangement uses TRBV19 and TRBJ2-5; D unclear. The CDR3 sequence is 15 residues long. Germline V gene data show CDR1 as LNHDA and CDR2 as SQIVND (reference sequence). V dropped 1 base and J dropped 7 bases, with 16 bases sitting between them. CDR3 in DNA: TGTGCCAGTAGTATAGGTGCAGGCATTACGCGGACCCAGTACTTC. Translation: CASSIGAGITRTQYF.

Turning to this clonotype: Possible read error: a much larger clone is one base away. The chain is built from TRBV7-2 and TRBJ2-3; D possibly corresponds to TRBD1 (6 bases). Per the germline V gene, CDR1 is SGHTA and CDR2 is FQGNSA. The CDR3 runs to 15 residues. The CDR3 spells CASSPRDRRTETQYF. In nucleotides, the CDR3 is TGTGCCAGCAGCCCCCGGGACCGAAGGACAGAGACGCAGTATTTT.

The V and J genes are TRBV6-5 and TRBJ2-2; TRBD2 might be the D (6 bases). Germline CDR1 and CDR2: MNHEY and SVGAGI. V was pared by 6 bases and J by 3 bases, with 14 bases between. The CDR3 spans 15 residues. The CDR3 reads CASSLSWGDTGELFF. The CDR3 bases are TGTGCCAGCAGCTTATCGTGGGGGGACACCGGGGAGCTGTTTTTT.

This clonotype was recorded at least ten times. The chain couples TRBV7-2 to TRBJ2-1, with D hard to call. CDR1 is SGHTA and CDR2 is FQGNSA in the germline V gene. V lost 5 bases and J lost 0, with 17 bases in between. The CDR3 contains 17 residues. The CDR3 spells CASSPGLGQVSYNEQFF. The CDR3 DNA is TGTGCCAGCAGCCCTGGTTTGGGCCAGGTCTCCTACAATGAGCAGTTCTTC.

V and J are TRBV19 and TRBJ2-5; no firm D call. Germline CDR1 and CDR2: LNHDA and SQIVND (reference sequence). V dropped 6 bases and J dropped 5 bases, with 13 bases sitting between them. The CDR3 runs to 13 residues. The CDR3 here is CASSYDGGETQYF. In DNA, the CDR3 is TGTGCCAGTAGCTATGATGGTGGGGAGACCCAGTACTTC.